What follows is one TCR beta chain and its context. These data belong to a study of blood T cell repertoires in COVID-19. Study-wide context: Whether acute or convalescent, the COVID-19 samples came from the United States, Italy and Spain. T cells, B-cell-depleted T cells, or PBMCs provided the cDNA or gDNA that served as material.

Per the original data handling: Counts of nucleated cells, estimated from reference gene primer amplification, were obtained. Using immunoSEQ multiplex PCR, the repertoire was profiled, and TCRdb retains in-frame clones only, with some absent. The V and J calls and the clone size are those of that table, but D and trimming were determined from the DNA. This table has approximately 100,000 clones, about four fifths appearing once. CDR3 size: 14 residues. Germline V gene data show CDR1 as LNHDA and CDR2 as SQIVND (reference sequence). Trimming pared 4 bases from V and 7 bases from J, leaving 14 bases between.

The sequence came from a man aged 60 to 75 with acute or convalescent COVID-19. This sequence joins TRBV19 and TRBJ1-5; unclear D gene. Sequences were obtained from peripheral blood. The CDR3 is CASSTDWRGQPQHF. The CDR3 DNA sequence: TGTGCCAGTAGTACGGACTGGCGCGGGCAGCCCCAGCATTTT.